What follows are 22 T cell receptor beta chains derived from one specimen sequenced in a study of OX40 agonist ivuxolimab in advanced cancers. Sequenced by immunoSEQ multiplex PCR; TCRdb stores in-frame clones only, minus some. Counted here are about 150,000 clones, approximately 94% occurring once; the ten biggest clones make up around 0.31%. The sequencing used CD4+ or CD8+ T cells sorted from blood, collected in a trial of the OX40 agonist ivuxolimab. The receptors shown here come from an adult with an advanced solid tumor such as melanoma, head and neck, liver or kidney cancer.

For the CDR3, the DNA is TGTGCCAGCAGCTCCCGGGTTAATGAAAAACTGTTTTTT. As protein: CASSSRVNEKLFF. This sequence joins TRBV7-2 and TRBJ1-4; D call uncertain. This CDR3 contains 13 residues. CDR1 and CDR2 (germline): SGHTA, FQGNSA. The V end lost 4 bases, the J end lost 4 bases, and 7 bases lay between the germline ends.

The gene calls are TRBV5-6 and TRBJ2-7; tentatively, D is TRBD1 (6 bases). The CDR3 spans 15 residues. Looked up from germline, CDR1 is SGHDT and CDR2 is YYEEEE. V lost 6 bases and J lost 3, with 19 bases in between. CDR3: CASTLGAGAFYEQYF. CDR3 sequence (DNA): TGTGCCAGCACCCTGGGGGCAGGGGCGTTCTACGAGCAGTACTTC. Looking up the rest from reference TRBV5-6 and TRBJ2-7 gives the full variable domain: DAGVTQSPTHLIKTRGQQVTLRCSPKSGHDTVSWYQQALGQGPQFIFQYYEEEERQRGNFPDRFSGHQFPNYSSELNVNALLLGDSALYLCASTLGAGAFYEQYFGPGTRLTVT.

The gene calls are TRBV27 and TRBJ2-3; D remains unclear. The CDR3 is made up of 15 amino acids. From germline, CDR1 is MNHEY and CDR2 SMNVEV (reference sequence). V lost 5 bases to trimming and J lost 7 bases, with 19 bases between them. The DNA for the CDR3 is TGTGCCAGCAGTCTCCGGGCCCTTCAGGCTTATACGCAGTATTTT. Amino acid sequence: CASSLRALQAYTQYF.

V is TRBV6-1 and J is TRBJ1-2; D perhaps matches TRBD1 (6 bases). Germline assignment: CDR1 MNHNS and CDR2 SASEGT. This CDR3 is 13 amino acids long. Deletions cut 6 bases from V and 9 bases from J, with 17 bases between. CDR3 amino acids: CASRPHREESYTF. The DNA of the CDR3 is TGTGCCAGCAGACCCCACAGGGAGGAAAGCTACACCTTC.

The chain carries TRBV29-1 and TRBJ2-5; D perhaps matches TRBD1 (6 bases). Per the germline V gene, CDR1 is SQVTM and CDR2 is ANQGSEA. The V end was cut by 3 bases, the J end by 5 bases, with 13 bases between. This CDR3 is 13 amino acids long. The CDR3 reads CSVEDSARETQYF. The CDR3 DNA is TGCAGCGTTGAGGACAGTGCGAGGGAGACCCAGTACTTC. Full variable domain (remainder filled in from reference TRBV29-1 and TRBJ2-5): SAVISQKPSRDICQRGTSLTIQCQVDSQVTMMFWYRQQPGQSLTLIATANQGSEATYESGFVIDKFPISRPNLTFSTLTVSNMSPEDSSIYLCSVEDSARETQYFGPGTRLLVL.

The chain couples TRBV7-9 to TRBJ2-3; D remains ambiguous. Germline V gene lookup returns CDR1 SEHNR and CDR2 FQNEAQ (reference sequence). Trimming removed 5 bases at V and 3 bases at J, with 12 bases between. CDR3 length equals 14 residues. The CDR3 sequence: CASSKKMGTDTQYF. In nucleotides, the CDR3 is TGTGCCAGCAGCAAAAAGATGGGGACAGATACGCAGTATTTT.

V and J are TRBV27 and TRBJ1-2; TRBD1 is a possible D gene (5 bases). Trimming shortened V by 3 bases and J by 8 bases, and 13 bases separated the two germline ends. The CDR3 consists of 13 residues. Germline assignment: CDR1 MNHEY and CDR2 SMNVEV (reference sequence). As DNA, the CDR3 is TGTGCCAGCAGTTTCTCCGGGGCGGGCGGCTACACCTTC. Translated, it gives CASSFSGAGGYTF.

This chain connects TRBV19 to TRBJ1-2; no reliable D call. The CDR3 consists of 13 residues. The germline CDR1 and CDR2 sequences are LNHDA and SQIVND (reference sequence). The V and J ends lost 0 bases and 4 bases respectively, with 6 bases between them. The CDR3 DNA sequence: TGTGCCAGTAGTATAGATCTGAGCTATGGCTACACCTTC. Protein product: CASSIDLSYGYTF.

CDR3 DNA sequence: TGTGCCAGCTCACCATTTGGACAGGGGGCCTCCTATAATTCACCCCTCCACTTT. It specifies CASSPFGQGASYNSPLHF. The chain recombines TRBV18 with TRBJ1-6; 11 bases map to TRBD1. In germline, CDR1 is KGHSH, CDR2 LQKENI. V gave up 2 bases and J gave up 0 bases; unmatched junction bases: 3. The CDR3 consists of 18 residues.

This rearrangement joins TRBV11-3 to TRBJ2-2, with 9 positions matching TRBD2. The CDR3 is 15 amino acids. Germline V gene sequence: CDR1 SGHNT, CDR2 YENEEA. V gave up 4 bases and J gave up 7 bases; unmatched junction bases: 7. CDR3 sequence (DNA): TGTGCCAGCAGCTCCTCGGGACTAGCCAACGGGGAGCTGTTTTTT. This encodes CASSSSGLANGELFF.

The CDR3 loop is CASSSTSGSKTNYEQYF. DNA of the CDR3: TGTGCCAGCAGTTCCACCTCCGGGAGTAAGACAAATTACGAGCAGTACTTC. The chain carries TRBV28 and TRBJ2-7; D possibly corresponds to TRBD2 (6 bases). V was pared by 4 bases and J by 4 bases, with 23 bases between. Germline assignment: CDR1 MDHEN and CDR2 SYDVKM. This CDR3 is built from 17 residues.

This clone showed up just once. Within the sample, other DNA sequences also encode this same CDR3. V is TRBV6-5 and J is TRBJ1-2; TRBD1 aligns across 7 bases. The CDR3 covers 13 residues. Germline lookup yields CDR1 MNHEY and CDR2 SVGAGI. V lost 6 bases, J lost 4 bases, and 5 bases stayed unmatched. The CDR3 DNA reads TGTGCCAGCAGCCCTGGACAGGCCTATGGCTACACCTTC. Its translation: CASSPGQAYGYTF.

The count of this clone is one. The genes are TRBV29-1 and TRBJ2-3; TRBD1 matches at 9 bases. V shed 6 bases and J 2 bases; nucleotides not matched to a gene: 6. Germline V CDR1 and CDR2: SQVTM, ANQGSEA. This CDR3 contains 14 residues. CDR3 sequence reads: CSVNRDRVTDTQYF. The DNA for the CDR3 is TGCAGCGTCAACCGGGACAGGGTCACAGATACGCAGTATTTT.

The genes are TRBV7-2 and TRBJ1-6; D perhaps matches TRBD1 (6 bases). V lost 2 bases to trimming and J lost 11 bases, with 19 bases between them. CDR3 length equals 16 residues. The V gene's germline CDR1 is SGHTA and CDR2 FQGNSA. CDR3 residues: CASSLPIQQGRAPLHF. Written as DNA, the CDR3 is TGTGCCAGCAGCTTACCCATCCAACAGGGTCGGGCACCCCTCCACTTT.

This clone was picked up one time. This chain links TRBV5-1 with TRBJ2-2; 7 nucleotides line up with TRBD2. The V gene's germline CDR1 is SGHRS and CDR2 YFSETQ. This CDR3 comprises 15 residues. V lost 2 bases and J lost 1; bases outside the gene matches: 2. The CDR3 DNA sequence: TGCGCCAGCAGCTTTATAGCGGGGAACACCGGGGAGCTGTTTTTT. Amino acids: CASSFIAGNTGELFF.

The chain recombines TRBV5-5 with TRBJ1-5; no firm D call. V shed 1 base and J shed 4 bases, with 9 bases lying between them. CDR1 is SGHKS, CDR2 YYEKEE, per germline (reference sequence). This CDR3 has 14 residues. In nucleotides, the CDR3 is TGTGCCAGCAGCTTGCTTACGGGAAATCAGCCCCAGCATTTT. Amino acids: CASSLLTGNQPQHF.

The rearrangement links TRBV28 to TRBJ1-1; 10 nucleotides align to TRBD1. V shed 2 bases and J 5 bases; nucleotides not matched to a gene: 8. CDR3 length: 16 residues. Germline CDR1 MDHEN, CDR2 SYDVKM. The CDR3 loop reads CASSLGGTGEMTEAFF. CDR3 bases: TGTGCCAGCAGTTTAGGGGGGACAGGGGAAATGACTGAAGCTTTCTTT. Together with reference TRBV28 and TRBJ1-1, the CDR3 gives the full variable domain: DVKVTQSSRYLVKRTGEKVFLECVQDMDHENMFWYRQDPGLGLRLIYFSYDVKMKEKGDIPEGYSVSREKKERFSLILESASTNQTSMYLCASSLGGTGEMTEAFFGQGTRLTVV.

The J gene is TRBJ1-2, the V gene TRBV6-5, with 10 bases matching TRBD1. Germline V lookup: CDR1 MNHEY, CDR2 SVGAGI. V shed 6 bases, J shed 6 bases, and the junction held 7 bases outside the gene matches. The CDR3 runs to 14 residues. DNA for the CDR3: TGTGCCAGCAGCTACAGGGACAGGGGAGATGGCTACACCTTC. Its translation: CASSYRDRGDGYTF.

V usage is TRBV19 and J usage is TRBJ1-5; 10 positions agree with TRBD1. CDR1 is LNHDA and CDR2 is SQIVND in the germline V gene (reference sequence). This CDR3 has 16 residues. V shed 1 base and J 7 bases; nucleotides not matched to a gene: 7. CDR3 coding DNA: TGTGCCAGTAGTATAGCCACGACAGGGGGCGGACAGCCCCAGCATTTT. Amino acids: CASSIATTGGGQPQHF.

This chain links TRBV5-4 with TRBJ2-3, with 11 bases fitting TRBD2. Losses at the gene ends were 2 bases for V and 2 bases for J; bases not matched to a gene: 7. The CDR3 has 17 residues. From germline, CDR1 is SGHNT and CDR2 YYREEE (reference sequence). The CDR3 DNA sequence: TGTGCCAGCAGCTTCCGCCTAGCGGGGGGCAACACAGATACGCAGTATTTT. This translates into CASSFRLAGGNTDTQYF.

The chain combines TRBV25-1 with TRBJ2-7; perhaps TRBD1 as D (5 bases). This CDR3 has 12 amino acids. Germline V CDR1 and CDR2: MGHDK, SYGVNS. Trimming stripped 1 base from V and 6 bases from J, with 7 bases between. The DNA for the CDR3 is TGTGCCAGCAGTGAATGGGGCCGCGAGCAGTACTTC. Its protein product is CASSEWGREQYF.

This clone was counted a single time. This chain links TRBV5-6 with TRBJ2-2, with D hard to call. Trimming removed 0 bases from V and 1 base from J, with 7 bases in between. The CDR3 extends over 15 amino acids. Germline V gene sequence: CDR1 SGHDT, CDR2 YYEEEE. CDR3 region: CASSLAGVNTGELFF. Here the CDR3 DNA reads TGTGCCAGCAGCTTGGCGGGTGTGAACACCGGGGAGCTGTTTTTT.